This TCR beta chain appears in the sequencing data of a study of lymphopenia after photon versus proton radiotherapy. As regards this clone: No antigen is known for it.

Study-wide points: Photon-treated patients lost naive T cells and TCR diversity; proton-treated stayed stable.

The method was immunoSEQ multiplex PCR; TCRdb's version includes in-frame clones alone and lacks a portion of them. The sample contains tens of thousands of clones, roughly 87% of which appear only once. The CDR3 consists of 13 residues. The germline V gene encodes CDR1 MNHNY and CDR2 SVGAGI (reference sequence). Trimming took off 5 bases at V and 5 bases at J, with 12 bases between the two ends. The V gene is TRBV6-6, the J gene TRBJ2-5; perhaps TRBD1 as D (6 bases). Sequences were derived from peripheral blood, sampled from a patient treated with proton-based radiotherapy. The sequence came from a woman aged 60 to 75 with cholangiocarcinoma. Some clones in this sample may be carry-over from other donors' samples. The CDR3 protein is CASSEGDLETQYF. The CDR3 DNA reads as TGTGCCAGCAGTGAGGGGGATCTGGAGACCCAGTACTTC.